The clone carrying this TCR beta chain was recorded many times. The TCR beta CDR3 regions underwent amplification from RNA transcripts. The first-round RT-PCR employed HTBI primers together with the Qiagen OneStep RT-PCR kit. A multiplex PCR was then performed as the second round. TCRdb ran MiXCR on the multiplex PCR reads and lists one entry per CDR3 protein. The top ten clones hold approximately 13% of a sample with under 350,000 distinct CDR3 sequences, roughly a sixth of them seen once. Trimming removed 5 bases at V and 3 bases at J, with 16 bases between. Germline CDR1 and CDR2: SGHTA and FQGNSA. The CDR3 runs 15 residues. These data are taken from a study of Graves' ophthalmopathy and Graves' hyperthyroidism.

This chain links TRBV7-2 with TRBJ1-2; D ambiguous. This TCR came from an adult man with Graves' ophthalmopathy. Input material: peripheral blood. DNA for the CDR3: TGTGCCAGCAGCAAAAAGACGGCCGGGGACTATGGCTACACCTTC. It specifies CASSKKTAGDYGYTF.